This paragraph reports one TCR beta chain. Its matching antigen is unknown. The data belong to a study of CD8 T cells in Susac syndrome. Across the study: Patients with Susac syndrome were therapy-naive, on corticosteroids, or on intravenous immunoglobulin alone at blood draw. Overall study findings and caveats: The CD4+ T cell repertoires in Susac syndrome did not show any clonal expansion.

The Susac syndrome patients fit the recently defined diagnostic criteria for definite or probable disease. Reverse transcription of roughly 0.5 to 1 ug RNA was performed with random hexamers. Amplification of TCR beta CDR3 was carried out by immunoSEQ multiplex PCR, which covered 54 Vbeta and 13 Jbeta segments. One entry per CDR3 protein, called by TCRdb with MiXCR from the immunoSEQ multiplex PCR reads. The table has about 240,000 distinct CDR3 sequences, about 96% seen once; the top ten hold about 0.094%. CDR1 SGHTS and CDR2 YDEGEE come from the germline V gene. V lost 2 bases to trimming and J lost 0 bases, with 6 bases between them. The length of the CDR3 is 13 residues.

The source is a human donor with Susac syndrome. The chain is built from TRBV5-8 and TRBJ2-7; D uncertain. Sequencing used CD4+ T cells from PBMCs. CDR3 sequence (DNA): TGTGCCAGCAGCTTATTCTCCTCCTACGAGCAGTACTTC. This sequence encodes CASSLFSSYEQYF.